The 30 T cell receptor beta chains reported below all come from one sample, sequenced in a study of T cell responses to AZD1222 COVID-19 vaccine. Here immunoSEQ multiplex PCR was the method, and the copy in TCRdb shows in-frame clones only, minus some. The data contain some 100,000 clones, approximately 84% of them singletons. Sequencing was performed on peripheral blood, taken on day 0 of AZD1222 vaccination. Every receptor here comes from an adult in good health.

This chain joins TRBV10-3 and TRBJ1-1; 7 bases agree with TRBD1. Trimming removed 10 bases from V and 5 bases from J; junction bases left unmatched: 10. The CDR3 sequence is 13 residues long. Germline CDR1 and CDR2: ENHRY and SYGVKD. For the CDR3, the DNA is TGTGCCACCAAAAACAGGGGAGGGACTGAAGCTTTCTTT. Its translation is CATKNRGGTEAFF.

The chain links TRBV5-1 to TRBJ2-1; TRBD2 matches at 8 bases. With 0 bases clipped from V and 7 bases from J, the junction kept 3 bases outside the gene matches. Germline CDR1 SGHRS, CDR2 YFSETQ. The CDR3 is made up of 14 amino acids. CDR3 region: CASSLGSGSNEQFF. The DNA of the CDR3 is TGCGCCAGCAGCTTGGGGAGCGGGAGTAATGAGCAGTTCTTC.

CDR3 sequence reads: CASSLGVGNTIYF. The DNA for the CDR3 is TGTGCCAGCAGTTTGGGCGTGGGAAACACCATATATTTT. V is TRBV12-3 or TRBV12-4 and J is TRBJ1-3; D gene uncertain. This CDR3 has 13 residues. Trimming took off 3 bases at V and 4 bases at J, with 7 bases between the two ends.

V usage is TRBV19 and J usage is TRBJ2-7; 7 bases map to TRBD2. This CDR3 has 15 residues. Germline values: CDR1 LNHDA, CDR2 SQIVND (reference sequence). The V gene end was trimmed by 6 bases and the J gene end by 5 bases; junction bases not matched to a gene: 13. CDR3 sequence reads: CASRTTAGSPHEQYF. CDR3 bases: TGTGCCAGTAGGACCACAGCGGGATCTCCCCACGAGCAGTACTTC.

The genes are TRBV6-6 and TRBJ2-3; D is ambiguous. V lost 5 bases and J 3 bases, leaving 6 bases between the germline ends. The CDR3 spans 12 residues. Germline CDR1 and CDR2: MNHNY and SVGAGI (reference sequence). The CDR3 sequence: CASSDWTDTQYF. The CDR3 DNA follows: TGTGCCAGCAGTGACTGGACAGATACGCAGTATTTT.

The V gene is TRBV30, the J gene TRBJ2-7; D might be TRBD1 (5 bases). Germline V gene lookup returns CDR1 GTSNPN and CDR2 SVGIG (reference sequence). The CDR3 is 11 amino acids. Trimming stripped 0 bases from V and 9 bases from J, with 9 bases between. CDR3 bases: TGTGCCTGGAGTGTACAGGCCAGGCAGTACTTC. This codes for CAWSVQARQYF.

DNA of the CDR3: TGTGCCAGCAGCTTACTAGCGGGAGGGCCCCACGAGCAGTACTTC. Translation: CASSLLAGGPHEQYF. The chain links TRBV7-9 to TRBJ2-7, with 12 bases that match TRBD2. V dropped 2 bases and J dropped 5; count of bases not matched to a gene: 4. From germline, CDR1 is SEHNR and CDR2 FQNEAQ (reference sequence). CDR3 size: 15 residues.

This chain joins TRBV30 and TRBJ2-7; 12 bases are a match to TRBD2. V dropped 3 bases and J dropped 0; count of bases not matched to a gene: 3. The germline gives CDR1 GTSNPN, CDR2 SVGIG (reference sequence). The CDR3 loop spans 15 amino acids. CDR3 region: CAWSLAGGSSYEQYF. Written as DNA, the CDR3 is TGTGCCTGGAGCCTAGCGGGAGGGAGCTCCTACGAGCAGTACTTC. Together with reference TRBV30 and TRBJ2-7, the CDR3 gives the full variable domain: SQTIHQWPATLVQPVGSPLSLECTVEGTSNPNLYWYRQAAGRGLQLLFYSVGIGQISSEVPQNLSASRPQDRQFILSSKKLLLSDSGFYLCAWSLAGGSSYEQYFGPGTRLTVT.

The CDR3 sequence is CASSLAGVQHQDTQYF. The CDR3 coding sequence is TGTGCCAGCTCCCTTGCGGGAGTGCAACACCAAGATACGCAGTATTTT. The V call is TRBV18, the J call TRBJ2-3, with 7 bases fitting TRBD2. Germline CDR1 reads KGHSH; CDR2 reads LQKENI. The CDR3 covers 16 residues. After removal of 6 bases from V and 5 bases from J, the junction contained 14 bases not matched to a gene.

The CDR3 loop is CASSQQRGTNYGYTF. CDR3 DNA: TGTGCCAGCAGCCAACAACGGGGCACCAATTATGGCTACACCTTC. The V and J genes are TRBV3-1 (or the pseudogene TRBV3-2) and TRBJ1-2, with a weak D call TRBD1 (5 bases). The CDR3 runs to 15 residues. Trimming removed 2 bases at V and 5 bases at J, with 15 bases between. Per germline, CDR1 LGHDT and CDR2 YNNKEL (reference sequence).

V and J are TRBV28 and TRBJ1-1, with D hard to call. This CDR3 comprises 13 residues. The germline V gene has CDR1 MDHEN and CDR2 SYDVKM. The germline V and J ends were trimmed by 6 bases and 1 base, with 9 bases remaining between them. DNA of the CDR3: TGTGCCAGCAGACCTGACAAGAACACTGAAGCTTTCTTT. It encodes CASRPDKNTEAFF.

V gene TRBV12-3 or TRBV12-4 combines with J gene TRBJ1-2; D not certain. This CDR3 region has 13 residues. V was shortened by 4 bases and J by 4 bases, with 10 bases between the two germline ends. CDR3 sequence (DNA): TGTGCCAGCAGTTCGGTGTTCAGCTATGGCTACACCTTC. Its protein is CASSSVFSYGYTF.

The J gene is TRBJ1-5, the V gene TRBV30; D remains ambiguous. CDR1 and CDR2 (germline): GTSNPN, SVGIG (reference sequence). The V and J ends lost 2 bases and 7 bases respectively, with 9 bases between them. The CDR3 runs 12 residues. The CDR3 here is CAWSSGYQPQHF. DNA for the CDR3: TGTGCCTGGAGTTCGGGTTACCAGCCCCAGCATTTT.

The chain has TRBV7-6 and TRBJ2-1; perhaps D is TRBD1 or TRBD2 (5 bases each). The CDR3 covers 18 residues. The V and J ends lost 0 bases and 2 bases respectively, with 17 bases between them. Germline CDR1 reads SGHVS; CDR2 reads FNYEAQ. The CDR3 loop reads CASSLAIDSEGAYNEQFF. In nucleotides, the CDR3 is TGTGCCAGCAGCTTAGCGATAGACAGTGAGGGTGCCTACAATGAGCAGTTCTTC.

This chain uses TRBV12-5 with TRBJ1-5, with D perhaps TRBD1 (5 bases). The germline CDR1 and CDR2 sequences are LGHNT and FRNRAP. This CDR3 is built from 18 residues. V shed 11 bases and J shed 0 bases, with 26 bases lying between them. The DNA for the CDR3 is TGTGCTGGGCGGGCAGGGAGAGGACGCGGACTTAGCAATCAGCCCCAGCATTTT. This sequence encodes CAGRAGRGRGLSNQPQHF.

The chain recombines TRBV10-3 with TRBJ1-5, with D perhaps matching TRBD1 (6 bases). CDR3 length: 15 residues. V dropped 2 bases and J dropped 4 bases, with 12 bases sitting between them. Germline V gene lookup returns CDR1 ENHRY and CDR2 SYGVKD. The CDR3 sequence: CAISERHRDNQPQHF. CDR3 nucleotide sequence: TGTGCCATCAGTGAGCGACACAGGGATAATCAGCCCCAGCATTTT.

This sequence joins TRBV24-1 and TRBJ1-2, with 8 bases that match TRBD1. V lost 4 bases, J lost 7 bases, and 7 bases stayed unmatched. The length of the CDR3 is 14 residues. Germline V gives CDR1 KGHDR, CDR2 SFDVKD. The CDR3 sequence: CATSDQDRAGGYTF. The CDR3 nucleotides are TGTGCCACCAGTGACCAGGACAGGGCCGGTGGCTACACCTTC.

The sample holds a few counts of this clone. The chain has TRBV4-1 and TRBJ2-2; D is undetermined. V was pared by 4 bases and J by 3 bases, with 9 bases between. The CDR3 spans 14 residues. Germline V gene sequence: CDR1 MGHRA, CDR2 YSYEKL. This CDR3 is CASSRTRDTGELFF. The DNA for the CDR3 is TGCGCCAGCAGCCGCACCCGGGACACCGGGGAGCTGTTTTTT.

This chain connects TRBV6-1 to TRBJ1-1; TRBD1 is a possible D gene (6 bases). The germline V and J ends were trimmed by 2 bases and 8 bases, with 12 bases remaining between them. The CDR3 extends over 13 amino acids. CDR1 and CDR2 (germline): MNHNS, SASEGT. DNA of the CDR3: TGTGCCAGCAGTGAATTGGGGGCAGGGGAAGCTTTCTTT. Amino acid sequence: CASSELGAGEAFF.

The chain uses TRBV15 and TRBJ2-7, with 8 bases identical to TRBD1. The CDR3 length is 16 residues. The junction had 10 bases not matched to a gene; V was cut back by 1 base and J by 5 bases. Germline V CDR1 and CDR2: LNHNV, YYDKDF (reference sequence). In DNA, the CDR3 is TGTGCCACCAGCAGAGCGAGGACAGGGATTGATGACGAGCAGTACTTC. It specifies CATSRARTGIDDEQYF.

The gene calls are TRBV30 and TRBJ1-4, with 11 nucleotides matching TRBD1. The CDR3 loop spans 15 amino acids. The ends lost 0 bases at V and 6 bases at J; junction bases unmatched: 3. Germline CDR1 reads GTSNPN; CDR2 reads SVGIG (reference sequence). CDR3 protein: CAWSVWTGGYEKLFF. CDR3 coding DNA: TGTGCCTGGAGTGTTTGGACAGGGGGCTATGAAAAACTGTTTTTT.

Only one count was recorded for this clone. V and J are TRBV4-1 and TRBJ1-3, with TRBD1 identical over 9 bases. The ends lost 5 bases at V and 9 bases at J; junction bases unmatched: 11. In germline, CDR1 is MGHRA, CDR2 YSYEKL. This CDR3 is built from 15 residues. The CDR3 DNA follows: TGCGCCAGCAGCTTGGACAGGGGAACACTTGGCACCATATATTTT. Protein: CASSLDRGTLGTIYF.

The chain is built from TRBV4-1 and TRBJ1-5, with 8 bases identical to TRBD1. Germline lookup yields CDR1 MGHRA and CDR2 YSYEKL. The CDR3 length is 18 residues. With V trimmed by 4 bases and J by 0 bases, 11 bases remained unmatched. CDR3 sequence (DNA): TGCGCCAGCAGCCCTCACCGCGGGACAGGTATTAGCAATCAGCCCCAGCATTTT. Translation gives CASSPHRGTGISNQPQHF.

This chain connects TRBV4-2 to TRBJ2-1, with D perhaps TRBD1 or TRBD2 (5 bases each). Trimming removed 7 bases at V and 6 bases at J, with 22 bases between. Germline V lookup: CDR1 LGHNA, CDR2 YNFKEQ. The CDR3 runs 16 residues. The chain's CDR3 is CASNHLYGDPPNEQFF. CDR3 sequence (DNA): TGTGCCAGCAACCACTTATACGGGGACCCTCCCAATGAGCAGTTCTTC.

V and J are TRBV5-4 and TRBJ2-7; TRBD1 aligns across 8 bases. Germline assignment: CDR1 SGHNT and CDR2 YYREEE (reference sequence). V lost 4 bases to trimming and J lost 7 bases; unmatched junction nucleotides: 7. The CDR3 runs to 13 residues. The CDR3: CASSQDRVGEQYF. CDR3 nucleotides: TGTGCCAGCAGCCAGGACAGGGTGGGAGAGCAGTACTTC. Full variable domain (rest looked up from reference TRBV5-4 and TRBJ2-7): ETGVTQSPTHLIKTRGQQVTLRCSSQSGHNTVSWYQQALGQGPQFIFQYYREEENGRGNFPPRFSGLQFPNYSSELNVNALELDDSALYLCASSQDRVGEQYFGPGTRLTVT.

This clone has a single count. The rearrangement uses TRBV27 and TRBJ1-2; the D gene is possibly TRBD1 (5 bases). V was pared by 7 bases and J by 4 bases, with 19 bases between. Germline V gives CDR1 MNHEY, CDR2 SMNVEV (reference sequence). This CDR3 has 15 amino acids. DNA for the CDR3: TGTGCCAGCAAATTAGGATGGGGCGGCGGCTATGGCTACACCTTC. Its translation is CASKLGWGGGYGYTF.

This chain links TRBV6-5 with TRBJ1-2, with D perhaps matching TRBD1 (6 bases). Between the trimmed V and J ends, which lost 6 bases and 8 bases, there was a span of 22 bases. Germline values: CDR1 MNHEY, CDR2 SVGAGI. There are 15 residues in the CDR3. In DNA form, the CDR3 reads TGTGCCAGCAGCCCAACATATTTGGGGGGGCAAGGCTACACCTTC. It specifies CASSPTYLGGQGYTF.

The chain employs TRBV30 and TRBJ1-1, with 7 nucleotides matching TRBD1. Germline V gene lookup returns CDR1 GTSNPN and CDR2 SVGIG (reference sequence). The length of the CDR3 is 14 residues. V trimming: 2 bases; J trimming: 4 bases; junction bases outside the gene matches: 7. CDR3 protein: CAWSISQGSTEAFF. The CDR3, as DNA: TGTGCCTGGAGTATTTCACAGGGGTCCACTGAAGCTTTCTTT.

This chain joins TRBV28 and TRBJ1-1; D is unresolved. Germline V lookup: CDR1 MDHEN, CDR2 SYDVKM. The CDR3 contains 14 residues. V lost 7 bases to trimming and J lost 5 bases, with 17 bases between them. CDR3 sequence: CASKDLRLWTEAFF. DNA for the CDR3: TGTGCCAGCAAGGATCTAAGACTTTGGACTGAAGCTTTCTTT.

V is TRBV6-5 and J is TRBJ1-3; D not resolved. CDR1 is MNHEY and CDR2 is SVGAGI in the germline V gene. The V gene lost 2 bases and the J gene lost 2 bases, with 10 bases spanning the gap. This CDR3 spans 15 amino acids. In nucleotides, the CDR3 is TGTGCCAGCAGTTACAGAGTTGGCCCTGGAAACACCATATATTTT. The encoded protein is CASSYRVGPGNTIYF.